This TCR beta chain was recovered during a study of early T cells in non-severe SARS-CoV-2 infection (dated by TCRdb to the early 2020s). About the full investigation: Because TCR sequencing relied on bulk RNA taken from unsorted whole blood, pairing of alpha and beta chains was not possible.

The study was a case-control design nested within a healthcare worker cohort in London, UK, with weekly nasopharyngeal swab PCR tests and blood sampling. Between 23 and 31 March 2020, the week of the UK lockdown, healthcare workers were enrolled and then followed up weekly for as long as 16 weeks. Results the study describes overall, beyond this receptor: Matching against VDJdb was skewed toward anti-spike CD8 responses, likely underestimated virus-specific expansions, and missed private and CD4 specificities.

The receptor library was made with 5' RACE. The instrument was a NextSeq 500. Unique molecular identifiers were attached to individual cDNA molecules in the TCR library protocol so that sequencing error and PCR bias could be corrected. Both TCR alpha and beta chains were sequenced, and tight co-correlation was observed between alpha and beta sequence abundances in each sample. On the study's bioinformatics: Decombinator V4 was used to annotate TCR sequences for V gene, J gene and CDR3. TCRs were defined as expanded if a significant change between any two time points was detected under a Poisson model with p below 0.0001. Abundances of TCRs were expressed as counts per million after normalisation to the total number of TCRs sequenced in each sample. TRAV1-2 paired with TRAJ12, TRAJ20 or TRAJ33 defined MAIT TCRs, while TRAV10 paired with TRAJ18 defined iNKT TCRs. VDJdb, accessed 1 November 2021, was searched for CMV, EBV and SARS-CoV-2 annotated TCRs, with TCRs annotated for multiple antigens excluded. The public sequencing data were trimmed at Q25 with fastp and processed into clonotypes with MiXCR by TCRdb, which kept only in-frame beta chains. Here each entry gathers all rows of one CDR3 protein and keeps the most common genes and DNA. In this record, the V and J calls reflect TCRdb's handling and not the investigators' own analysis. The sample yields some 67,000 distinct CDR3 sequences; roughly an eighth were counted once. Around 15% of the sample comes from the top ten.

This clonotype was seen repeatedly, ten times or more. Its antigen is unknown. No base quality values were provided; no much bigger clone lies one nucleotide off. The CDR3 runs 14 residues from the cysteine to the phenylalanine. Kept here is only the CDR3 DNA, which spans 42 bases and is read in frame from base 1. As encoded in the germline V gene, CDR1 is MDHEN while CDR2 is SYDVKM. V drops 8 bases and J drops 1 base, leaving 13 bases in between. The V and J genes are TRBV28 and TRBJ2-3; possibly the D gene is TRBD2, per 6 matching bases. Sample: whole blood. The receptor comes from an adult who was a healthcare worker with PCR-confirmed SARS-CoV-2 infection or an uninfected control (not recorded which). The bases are TGTGCCAGCCGTAGGAGGGGACGCACAGATACGCAGTATTTT. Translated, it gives CASRRRGRTDTQYF.